The present TCR beta chain was sequenced within a study of identical twins. Each CDR3 protein gets one entry after TCRdb re-called the 5' RACE reads with MiXCR. The repertoire holds 1.5 million to 2 million distinct CDR3 sequences, under 35% seen once, with over 0.25% in the top ten. The origin of this receptor is a newborn girl in good health. The source material was cord blood.

CDR3 residues: CASSSRTGLSNQPQHF. DNA for the CDR3: TGTGCCAGCAGCTCCCGGACAGGCCTTAGCAATCAGCCCCAGCATTTT. The rearrangement joins TRBV5-6 to TRBJ1-5; 7 nucleotides align to TRBD1. Germline V gene sequence: CDR1 SGHDT, CDR2 YYEEEE. This CDR3 region has 16 residues. Trimming cost V 3 bases and J 0 bases; bases outside gene matches: 6.